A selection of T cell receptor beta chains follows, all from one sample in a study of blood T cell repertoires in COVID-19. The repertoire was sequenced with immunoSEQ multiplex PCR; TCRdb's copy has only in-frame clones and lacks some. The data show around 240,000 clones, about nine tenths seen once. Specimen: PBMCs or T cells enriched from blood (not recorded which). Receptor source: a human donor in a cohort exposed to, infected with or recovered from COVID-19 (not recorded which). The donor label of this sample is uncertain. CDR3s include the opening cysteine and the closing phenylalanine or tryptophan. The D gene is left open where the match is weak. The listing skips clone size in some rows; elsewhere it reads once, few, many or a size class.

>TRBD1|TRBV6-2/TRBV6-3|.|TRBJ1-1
CASSYSNLRTGDTEAFF
TGTGCCAGCAGTTACTCGAACCTTAGGACAGGGGACACTGAAGCTTTCTTT
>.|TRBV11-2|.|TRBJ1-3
CASTHDGAGNTIYF
TGTGCCAGCACCCATGACGGGGCTGGAAACACCATATATTTT
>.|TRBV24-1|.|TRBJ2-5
CATSAPGTQYF
TGTGCCACCAGTGCCCCCGGGACCCAGTACTTC
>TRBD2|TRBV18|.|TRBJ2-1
CASSPGVAGGYNEQFF
TGTGCCAGCTCACCAGGAGTAGCGGGGGGTTACAATGAGCAGTTCTTC
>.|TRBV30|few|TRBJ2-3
CAWRPHGDTQYF
TGTGCCTGGAGGCCCCACGGGGATACGCAGTATTTT
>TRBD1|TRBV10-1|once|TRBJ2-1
CASSGRQGGLYNEQFF
TGCGCCAGCAGTGGAAGACAGGGGGGCCTCTACAATGAGCAGTTCTTC
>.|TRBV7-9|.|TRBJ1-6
CASRPRGSGESPLHF
TGTGCCAGCAGACCAAGGGGGAGTGGTGAGTCACCCCTCCACTTT
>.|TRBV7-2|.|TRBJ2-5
CASSLGIGEGTQYF
TGTGCCAGCAGCTTAGGGATTGGAGAAGGGACCCAGTACTTC
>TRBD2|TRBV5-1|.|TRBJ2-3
CASMEGGGADTQYF
TGCGCCAGCATGGAGGGCGGGGGGGCTGATACGCAGTATTTT
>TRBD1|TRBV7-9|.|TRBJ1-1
CASSLMTGLNTEAFF
TGTGCCAGCAGCTTGATGACAGGGTTGAACACTGAAGCTTTCTTT
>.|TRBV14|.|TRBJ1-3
CASSQWRISGNTIYF
TGTGCCAGCAGCCAGTGGCGGATCTCTGGAAACACCATATATTTT
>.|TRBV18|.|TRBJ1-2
CASSPAGSSGYTF
TGTGCCAGCTCACCAGCAGGTTCCTCGGGCTACACCTTC
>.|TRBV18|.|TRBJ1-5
CASSPGGGVSTSPQHF
TGTGCCAGCTCCCCCGGCGGGGGCGTTTCAACATCCCCCCAGCATTTT
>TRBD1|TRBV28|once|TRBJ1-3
CASGQGAHGNTIYF
TGTGCCAGCGGACAGGGGGCGCATGGAAACACCATATATTTT
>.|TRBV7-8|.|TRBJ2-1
CASSYPLGGYNEQFF
TGTGCCAGCAGCTACCCCCTCGGGGGTTACAATGAGCAGTTCTTC
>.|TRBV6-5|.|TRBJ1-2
CASTQGHNYGYTF
TGTGCCAGTACACAGGGCCATAACTATGGCTACACCTTC
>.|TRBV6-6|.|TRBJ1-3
CASTFLLSGNTIYF
TGTGCCAGCACCTTTTTACTCTCTGGAAACACCATATATTTT
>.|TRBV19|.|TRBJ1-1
CASSIAENTEAFF
TGTGCCAGTAGTATAGCAGAGAACACTGAAGCTTTCTTT
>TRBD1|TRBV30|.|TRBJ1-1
CAWQQGYTEAFF
TGTGCCTGGCAACAGGGGTACACTGAAGCTTTCTTT
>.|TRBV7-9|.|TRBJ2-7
CASSQRDSYEQYF
TGTGCCAGCAGCCAGAGGGACTCCTACGAGCAGTACTTC
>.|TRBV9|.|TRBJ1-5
CASSVDISNQPQHF
TGTGCCAGCAGCGTAGACATTAGCAATCAGCCCCAGCATTTT
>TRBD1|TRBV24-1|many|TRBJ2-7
CATYRRTGGSYEQYF
TGTGCCACCTATCGTCGCACAGGGGGGTCCTACGAGCAGTACTTC
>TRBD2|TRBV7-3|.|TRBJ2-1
CASSLRLADRNEQFF
TGTGCCAGCAGCTTAAGACTAGCGGATCGTAATGAGCAGTTCTTC